This entry describes one T cell receptor beta chain. The antigen is undetermined. Germline CDR1 is SGHRS and CDR2 is YFSETQ. V was clipped by 1 base and J by 2 bases; unmatched bases: 2. CDR3 length equals 16 residues. This record belongs to a study of vaccination effects on CD4 cells after COVID-19. Study information: Samples came from a couple of convalescent patients 16 days and one week before vaccination.

Sequencing in the ViraFEST assay came after antigen-specific CD4+ T cells had been expanded with viral peptide pools, which were used to stimulate PBMC. On roughly day 10 of culture, CD4+ T cells were separated out. PCR-confirmed SARS-CoV-2 infection occurred in the person between March and December 2020. Each culture well received roughly 1.8 million PBMC. These cells were then cultured in IMDM with 10 IU/ml IL-2 and 7.5 to 10 ug/ml peptides. Study observations and caveats: At late timepoints after vaccination, vaccine- and infection-induced clones shrank markedly.

Using immunoSEQ multiplex PCR, the repertoire was profiled, and TCRdb retains in-frame clones only, with some absent. This table has roughly 24,000 clones, around 77% appearing once. The V gene is TRBV5-1, the J gene TRBJ2-3; the match to TRBD2 covers 12 bases. The starting material was CD4+ T cells from PBMCs cultured with SARS-CoV-2 spike peptides, obtained before COVID-19 vaccination. This sequence originates from a human donor who had a prior SARS-CoV-2 infection. DNA for the CDR3: TGCGCCAGCAGCTTGAGACTAGCGGGGGACACAGATACGCAGTATTTT. Protein: CASSLRLAGDTDTQYF.